This T cell receptor beta chain was captured in a study of blood T cell repertoires in COVID-19. About the research overall: The origin of the acute and convalescent COVID-19 samples was the United States, Italy and Spain. In each case, the material was cDNA or gDNA derived from T cells, B-cell-depleted T cells, or PBMCs.

V lost 1 base and J lost 4; bases outside the gene matches: 7. The germline CDR1 and CDR2 sequences are SGDLS and YYNGEE. The CDR3 contains 16 residues. There are many counts of this clone. In the source study's methods: Estimation of nucleated cell counts was performed using reference gene primer amplification. Assay: immunoSEQ multiplex PCR; the TCRdb copy retains only in-frame clones and omits some. V, J and clone size were drawn from that table, and D and trimming were deduced from the DNA. The table shows about 250,000 clones, with approximately 80% occurring only once. Sequencing input: peripheral blood. This receptor was obtained from a woman aged 40 to 49 with active or convalescent COVID-19. This sequence joins TRBV9 and TRBJ2-1; 8 nucleotides line up with TRBD1. The CDR3 sequence: CASSVFSGTGYNEQFF. The CDR3 DNA reads as TGTGCCAGCAGCGTATTTTCCGGGACAGGATACAATGAGCAGTTCTTC. The entire variable domain, with the rest obtained from reference TRBV9 and TRBJ2-1, is as follows: DSGVTQTPKHLITATGQRVTLRCSPRSGDLSVYWYQQSLDQGLQFLIQYYNGEERAKGNILERFSAQQFPDLHSELNLSSLELGDSALYFCASSVFSGTGYNEQFFGPGTRLTVL.